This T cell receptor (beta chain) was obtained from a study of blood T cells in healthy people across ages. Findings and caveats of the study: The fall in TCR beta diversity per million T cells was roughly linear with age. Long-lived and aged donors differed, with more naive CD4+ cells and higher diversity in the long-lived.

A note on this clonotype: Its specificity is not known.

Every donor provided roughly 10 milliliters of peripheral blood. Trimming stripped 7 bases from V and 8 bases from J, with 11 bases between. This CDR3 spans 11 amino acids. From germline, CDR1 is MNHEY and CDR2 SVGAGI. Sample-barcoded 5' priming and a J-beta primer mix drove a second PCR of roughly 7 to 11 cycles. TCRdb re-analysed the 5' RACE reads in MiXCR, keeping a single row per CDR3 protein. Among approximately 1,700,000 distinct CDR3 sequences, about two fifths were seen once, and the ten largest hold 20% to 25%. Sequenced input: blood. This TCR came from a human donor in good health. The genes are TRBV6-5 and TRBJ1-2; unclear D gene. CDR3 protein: CASKTVRGYTF. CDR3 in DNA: TGTGCCAGCAAAACCGTTCGAGGCTACACCTTC.